The clone carrying this TCR beta chain turned up a few times. Its antigen remains unknown. The entry originates in a study of T cells in Graves' hyperthyroidism and ophthalmopathy. Whole-study findings and limits: Most thyroid clonotypes with frequency above 0.001 were detected in blood.

Amplification of TCR beta CDR3 regions used RNA as the template. An initial round of RT-PCR targeting the TCR CDR3 relied on the HTBI primer set. TCRdb independently ran MiXCR on the multiplex PCR reads; one entry per CDR3 protein. The sample consists of 470,000 or so distinct CDR3 sequences, under 25% of them appearing once. Trimming removed 4 bases at V and 2 bases at J, with 8 bases between. This CDR3 spans 13 amino acids. CDR1 DFQATT and CDR2 SNEGSKA come from the germline V gene (reference sequence). Recently diagnosed hyperthyroidism of less than 2 months' duration affected patients aged 18 to 65.

The rearrangement uses TRBV20-1 and TRBJ2-2; D unresolved. Sequencing was performed on blood. This TCR was sampled from a man aged 18 to 29 with Graves' hyperthyroidism. The CDR3 here is CSAKNGNTGELFF. The CDR3 bases are TGCAGTGCTAAGAACGGAAACACCGGGGAGCTGTTTTTT.